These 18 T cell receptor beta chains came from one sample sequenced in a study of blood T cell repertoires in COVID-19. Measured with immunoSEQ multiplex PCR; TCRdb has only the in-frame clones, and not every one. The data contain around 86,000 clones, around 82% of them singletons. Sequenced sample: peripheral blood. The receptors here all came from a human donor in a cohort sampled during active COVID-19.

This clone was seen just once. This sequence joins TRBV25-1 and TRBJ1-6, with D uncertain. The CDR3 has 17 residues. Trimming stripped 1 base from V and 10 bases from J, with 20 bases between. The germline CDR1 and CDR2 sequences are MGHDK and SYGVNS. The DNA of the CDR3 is TGTGCCAGCAGTGAATCAGCCGTGGGCAGCTTAAGGTCACCCCTCCACTTT. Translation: CASSESAVGSLRSPLHF.

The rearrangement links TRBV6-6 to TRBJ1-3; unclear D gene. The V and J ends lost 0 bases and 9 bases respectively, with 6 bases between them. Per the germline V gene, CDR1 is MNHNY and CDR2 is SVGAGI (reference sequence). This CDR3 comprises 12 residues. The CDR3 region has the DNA TGTGCCAGCAGTTACTCCGAGGGCACCATATATTTT. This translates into CASSYSEGTIYF.

The CDR3 protein is CASSPFGSHRETQYF. The CDR3 coding sequence is TGTGCCAGCAGCCCCTTCGGGTCACACCGAGAGACCCAGTACTTC. The gene calls are TRBV7-2 and TRBJ2-5; D unresolved. CDR1 SGHTA and CDR2 FQGNSA come from the germline V gene. This CDR3 is 15 amino acids long. The germline V and J ends were trimmed by 5 bases and 4 bases, with 17 bases remaining between them.

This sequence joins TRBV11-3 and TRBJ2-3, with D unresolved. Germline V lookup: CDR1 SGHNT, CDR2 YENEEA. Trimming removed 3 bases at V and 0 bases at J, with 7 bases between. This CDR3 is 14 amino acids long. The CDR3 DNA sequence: TGTGCCAGCAGCTTTGGCCATAGCACAGATACGCAGTATTTT. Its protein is CASSFGHSTDTQYF.

The DNA for the CDR3 is TGTGCCATCAGTGGGGCGGCGGGGGCTTTTCGGGAGACCCAGTACTTC. This sequence encodes CAISGAAGAFRETQYF. The V call is TRBV10-3, the J call TRBJ2-5, with D possibly TRBD2 on 7 matching bases. Germline assignment: CDR1 ENHRY and CDR2 SYGVKD. Trimming pared 4 bases from V and 5 bases from J, leaving 20 bases between. There are 16 residues in the CDR3.

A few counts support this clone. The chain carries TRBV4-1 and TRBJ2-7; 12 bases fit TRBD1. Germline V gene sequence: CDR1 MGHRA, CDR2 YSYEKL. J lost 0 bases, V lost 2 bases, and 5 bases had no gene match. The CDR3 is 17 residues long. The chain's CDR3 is CASSQTGTGGFSYEQYF. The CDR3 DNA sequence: TGCGCCAGCAGCCAAACCGGGACAGGGGGCTTCTCCTACGAGCAGTACTTC.

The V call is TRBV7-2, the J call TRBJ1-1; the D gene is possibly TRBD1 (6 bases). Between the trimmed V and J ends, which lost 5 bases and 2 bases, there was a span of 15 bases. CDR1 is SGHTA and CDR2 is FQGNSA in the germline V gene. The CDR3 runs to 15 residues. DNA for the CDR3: TGTGCCAGCAGCCTCGATAGGGGGTATAACACTGAAGCTTTCTTT. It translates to CASSLDRGYNTEAFF.

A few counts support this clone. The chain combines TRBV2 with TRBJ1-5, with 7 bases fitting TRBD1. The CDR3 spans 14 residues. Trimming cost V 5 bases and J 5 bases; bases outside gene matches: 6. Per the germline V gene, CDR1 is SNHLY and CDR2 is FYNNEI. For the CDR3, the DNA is TGTGCCAGCAGTCAACAGGGGACGGATCAGCCCCAGCATTTT. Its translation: CASSQQGTDQPQHF. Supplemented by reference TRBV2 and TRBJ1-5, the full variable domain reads EPEVTQTPSHQVTQMGQEVILRCVPISNHLYFYWYRQILGQKVEFLVSFYNNEISEKSEIFDDQFSVERPDGSNFTLKIRSTKLEDSAMYFCASSQQGTDQPQHFGDGTRLSIL.

The CDR3 here is CASTKYMNYGYTF. In DNA, the CDR3 is TGTGCCAGCACCAAATACATGAACTATGGCTACACCTTC. V usage is TRBV7-9 and J usage is TRBJ1-2; D unresolved. Germline loops: CDR1 SEHNR, CDR2 FQNEAQ (reference sequence). V lost 7 bases and J lost 2, with 11 bases in between. The CDR3 is 13 amino acids.

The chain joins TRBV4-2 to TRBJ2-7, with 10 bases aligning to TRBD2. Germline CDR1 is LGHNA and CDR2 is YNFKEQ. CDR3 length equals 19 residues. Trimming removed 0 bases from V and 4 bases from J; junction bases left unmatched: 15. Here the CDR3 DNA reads TGTGCCAGCAGCCAAGACGGGCTAGCGGGAGACCGGTGGGAGTACGAGCAGTACTTC. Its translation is CASSQDGLAGDRWEYEQYF.

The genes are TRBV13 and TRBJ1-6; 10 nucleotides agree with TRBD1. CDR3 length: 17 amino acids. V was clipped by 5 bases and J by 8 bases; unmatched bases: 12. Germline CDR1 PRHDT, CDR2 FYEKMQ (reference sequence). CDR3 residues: CASSALTGGPVDSPLHF. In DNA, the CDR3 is TGTGCCAGCAGCGCCTTGACAGGGGGCCCGGTGGATTCACCCCTCCACTTT.

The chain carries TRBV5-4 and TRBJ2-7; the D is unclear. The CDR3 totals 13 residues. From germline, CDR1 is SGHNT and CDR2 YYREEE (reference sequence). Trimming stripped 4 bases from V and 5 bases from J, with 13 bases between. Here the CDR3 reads CASSPSIGNEQYF. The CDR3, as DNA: TGTGCCAGCAGCCCTAGTATAGGAAACGAGCAGTACTTC.

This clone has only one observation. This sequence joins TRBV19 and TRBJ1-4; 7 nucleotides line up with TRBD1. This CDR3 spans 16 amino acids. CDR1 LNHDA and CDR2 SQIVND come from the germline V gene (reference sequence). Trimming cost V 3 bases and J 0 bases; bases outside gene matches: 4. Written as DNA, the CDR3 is TGTGCCAGTAGTATTGGGACAGTTGCAACTAATGAAAAACTGTTTTTT. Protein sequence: CASSIGTVATNEKLFF.

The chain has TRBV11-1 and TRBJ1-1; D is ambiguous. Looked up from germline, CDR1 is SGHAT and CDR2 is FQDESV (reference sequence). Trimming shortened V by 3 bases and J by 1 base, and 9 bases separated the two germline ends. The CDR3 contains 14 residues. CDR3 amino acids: CASSLRWANTEAFF. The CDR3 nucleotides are TGTGCCAGCAGCTTGAGATGGGCGAACACTGAAGCTTTCTTT.

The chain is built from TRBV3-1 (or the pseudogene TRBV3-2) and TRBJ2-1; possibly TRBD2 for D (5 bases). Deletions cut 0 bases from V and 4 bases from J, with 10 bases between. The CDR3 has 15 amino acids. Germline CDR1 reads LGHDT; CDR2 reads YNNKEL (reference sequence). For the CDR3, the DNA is TGTGCCAGCAGCCAAGATGGGCTAGCATACAATGAGCAGTTCTTC. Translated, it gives CASSQDGLAYNEQFF.

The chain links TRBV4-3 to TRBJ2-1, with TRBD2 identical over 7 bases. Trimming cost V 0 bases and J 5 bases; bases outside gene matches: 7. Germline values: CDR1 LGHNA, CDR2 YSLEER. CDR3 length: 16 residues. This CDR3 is CASSQDAGVPNNEQFF. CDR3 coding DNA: TGCGCCAGCAGCCAAGACGCGGGAGTCCCTAACAATGAGCAGTTCTTC.

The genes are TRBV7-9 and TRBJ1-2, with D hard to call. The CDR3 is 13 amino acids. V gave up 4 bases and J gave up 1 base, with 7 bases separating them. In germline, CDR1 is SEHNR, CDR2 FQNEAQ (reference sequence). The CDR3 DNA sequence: TGTGCCAGCAGCTCCGTCGGTAACTATGGCTACACCTTC. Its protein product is CASSSVGNYGYTF.

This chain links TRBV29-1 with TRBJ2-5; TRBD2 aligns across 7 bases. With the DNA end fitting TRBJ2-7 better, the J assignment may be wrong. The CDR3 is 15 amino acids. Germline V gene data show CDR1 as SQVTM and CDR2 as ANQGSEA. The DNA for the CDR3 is TGCAGCGTACGGGGGGAGTCTGCGAGCTCCTACGAGCAGTACTTC. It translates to CSVRGESASSYEQYF.